This T cell receptor beta chain appears in the sequencing data of a study of shared clonotypes between healthy human individuals. Germline V CDR1 and CDR2: SGHVS, FQNEAQ. Deletions cut 7 bases from V and 10 bases from J, with 17 bases between. This CDR3 region has 13 residues. Sequencing was performed with immunoSEQ multiplex PCR; in TCRdb, only in-frame clones are kept and a portion is missing. The sample lists about 800,000 clones; 96% were seen once. CD45RO-negative CD8 cells positively selected for CCR7 made up the naive population, which excluded terminally differentiated effector memory CD45RA+ cells.

What was sequenced was naive CD8+ T cells sorted from blood. This TCR was recovered from a young man in good health. This sequence joins TRBV7-8 and TRBJ2-1; possible D gene TRBD2, 5 bases. The CDR3, as DNA: TGTGCCAGCAACGATTTACTAGTATACGAGCAGTTCTTC. Translation gives CASNDLLVYEQFF.